This TCR beta chain was sequenced in a study of T cells in localized non-small cell lung cancer. Regarding this clone: Its antigen is not identified.

There are 16 residues in the CDR3. The V gene end was trimmed by 1 base and the J gene end by 1 base; junction bases not matched to a gene: 5. From germline, CDR1 is MDHEN and CDR2 SYDVKM. Points from the study as a whole: Adjacent lung exhibited a median of about 50 among the 100 most abundant tumor clones.

Here immunoSEQ multiplex PCR was the method, and the copy in TCRdb shows in-frame clones only, minus some. The table has some 19,000 clones, 70% to 85% seen once. The sample was peripheral blood, taken before any cancer treatment. The TCR was taken from a man aged 40-75 years with stage I lung adenocarcinoma. The V gene is TRBV28, the J gene TRBJ1-1, with 8 bases identical to TRBD1. The CDR3 region has the DNA TGTGCCAGCAGTTTATCACCCGGGACAGGGAACACTGAAGCTTTCTTT. Its protein product is CASSLSPGTGNTEAFF.